The rows below give T cell receptor beta chains drawn from one sample of a study of liver allograft versus peripheral blood T cells. One entry per CDR3 protein, called by TCRdb with MiXCR from the reads. Of about 6,500 distinct CDR3 sequences listed, 15% to 20% are singletons. The source of these receptors is a human patient who had a liver transplant. Some T cells may be graft donor cells. Each CDR3 is given with its conserved first and last residue. D genes are given only for firm matches. The size entry is marked missing in some rows and otherwise reads once, few, many or a size class.

cdr3_nt	cdr3_aa	v_call	d_call	clone_size	j_call
TGTGCCAGCAGTGAAGGGCTTGGTAGGGCGAAATTGAATGGCTACACCTTC	CASSEGLGRAKLNGYTF	TRBV6-1	.	medium-sized	TRBJ1-2
TGCAGTGCTAGAGATCGTAGAGCAGGCTATGGCTACACCTTC	CSARDRRAGYGYTF	TRBV20-1	.	.	TRBJ1-2
TGCAGTGCTAGAGATGGGCCAGGGGGCCTACTTATGAACACTGAAGCTTTCTTT	CSARDGPGGLLMNTEAFF	TRBV20-1	TRBD1	.	TRBJ1-1
TGTGCCAGCAGTTCAGGACAGGGGCTCAATCAGCCCCAGCATTTT	CASSSGQGLNQPQHF	TRBV28	TRBD1	.	TRBJ1-5
TGTGCAAGAAGGCAAAACGGACAGGGAGGGAGTGAAGCTTCCTTT	CARRQNGQGGSEASF	TRBV6-5	TRBD1	.	TRBJ1-1
TGTGCCAGCAGCTGGGACAGGGGTGGTGAAGCTTTCTTT	CASSWDRGGEAFF	TRBV5-6	TRBD1	medium-sized	TRBJ1-1
TGCAGTGCTAGCCGCGGCATCCTTTTCACTGAAGCTTTCTTT	CSASRGILFTEAFF	TRBV20-1	.	.	TRBJ1-1
TGTGCCAGTAGTATTAGAGACAGCAATCAGCCCCAGCATTTT	CASSIRDSNQPQHF	TRBV19	.	many	TRBJ1-5
TGTGCCAGCAGCTTACTCCGGGCCTACAATGAGCAGTTCTTC	CASSLLRAYNEQFF	TRBV7-2	.	medium-sized	TRBJ2-1
TGTGCCTGGAGTTTTTCCCACTTCTCCTACGAGCAGTACTTC	CAWSFSHFSYEQYF	TRBV30	.	once	TRBJ2-7
TGTGCCAGCAGCATACAGGGAGGGAGCTATGGCTACACCTTC	CASSIQGGSYGYTF	TRBV27	.	few	TRBJ1-2
TGTGCCAGCAGCTTAATCCCCGGAGGAGAGACCCAGTACTTC	CASSLIPGGETQYF	TRBV7-9	.	.	TRBJ2-5
TGCAGCGTCGTTTCGGGACTAGGCTACACCTTC	CSVVSGLGYTF	TRBV29-1	.	once	TRBJ1-2
TGTGCCACCAGGCAGGGGGTTACCACTGAAGCTTTCTTT	CATRQGVTTEAFF	TRBV15	TRBD1	medium-sized	TRBJ1-1
TGTGCCAGCAGCTTGGGGCAGTCTAATGAAAAACTGTTTTTT	CASSLGQSNEKLFF	TRBV5-6	.	many	TRBJ1-4
TGTGCCAGCAGTTCTTGGACAGGGGACGTTTCACCCCTCCACTTT	CASSSWTGDVSPLHF	TRBV12-3/TRBV12-4	TRBD1	.	TRBJ1-6
TGTGCCAGCAGTTCTCAGGGGTATAGCAATCAGCCCCAGCATTTT	CASSSQGYSNQPQHF	TRBV6-2/TRBV6-3	.	many	TRBJ1-5
TGTGCCAGCAGTTACTCGAAGGTTAGGGGGGACTATGGCTACACCTTC	CASSYSKVRGDYGYTF	TRBV6-6	.	medium-sized	TRBJ1-2
TGTGCCAGCTCCCTAGGGGGGGTAGTGAATGAGCAGTTCTTC	CASSLGGVVNEQFF	TRBV27	.	.	TRBJ2-1
TGTGCCAGCAGCTTAAGACAGCCCTATGGCTACACCTTC	CASSLRQPYGYTF	TRBV7-9	.	few	TRBJ1-2
TGTGCCAGCAGCTTAGTCCCAGACAGTGAGCAGTTCTTC	CASSLVPDSEQFF	TRBV7-9	.	few	TRBJ2-1
TGTGCCAGCAGCTTAAGGACAGGGACTGAAGCTTTCTTT	CASSLRTGTEAFF	TRBV13	TRBD1	medium-sized	TRBJ1-1